A single sample gave rise to the 8 T cell receptor beta chains below, sequenced in a study of response to subunit inactivated influenza vaccine (dated by TCRdb to the late 2010s). The library was prepared using RT-PCR. For sequencing, an Illumina HiSeq 2500 was employed. Starting from the raw public reads, TCRdb applied fastp trimming at Q25, assembled clones with MiXCR and retained in-frame beta chains. When rows share a CDR3 protein, they turn into one entry using the most common DNA and genes. The sample table lists 800,000 or so distinct CDR3 sequences, around 20% of them with a count of one. About 9.4% of the sample goes to the ten largest clones. The sequencing used PBMCs from blood, collected roughly 5 days after vaccination. The receptors originated from a man in his fifties who received an inactivated influenza vaccine. Donor details come from another sample of the same person, matched by shared clones.

This clonotype was counted only a few times. The chain carries TRBV12-3 or TRBV12-4 and TRBJ1-2; possibly TRBD1 for D (5 bases). Trimming stripped 4 bases from V and 3 bases from J, with 9 bases between. The CDR3 extends over 13 amino acids. The CDR3 bases are TGTGCCAGCAGTTCGGCCAGGGACTATGGCTACACCTTC. It encodes CASSSARDYGYTF.

In this sample, this clonotype turned up a few times. J is TRBJ2-7 and V is TRBV27; D uncertain. The CDR3 consists of 13 residues. CDR1 is MNHEY, CDR2 SMNVEV, per germline (reference sequence). The V and J ends lost 4 bases and 5 bases respectively, with 12 bases between them. This CDR3 is CASSSSERNEQYF. In nucleotides, the CDR3 is TGTGCCAGCAGTTCCTCCGAACGAAACGAGCAGTACTTC.

This clonotype came up a few times. The chain links TRBV9 to TRBJ2-3; 8 bases are shared with TRBD2. Germline lookup yields CDR1 SGDLS and CDR2 YYNGEE. This CDR3 spans 16 amino acids. With V trimmed by 3 bases and J by 0 bases, 6 bases remained unmatched. This CDR3 is CASSESGGGSTDTQYF. The DNA of the CDR3 is TGTGCCAGCAGCGAAAGCGGGGGAGGGAGCACAGATACGCAGTATTTT.

The chain is built from TRBV6-1 and TRBJ2-6; D ambiguous. The CDR3 runs to 13 residues. Trimming stripped 3 bases from V and 2 bases from J, with 2 bases between. Germline CDR1 reads MNHNS; CDR2 reads SASEGT. For the CDR3, the DNA is TGTGCCAGCAGTGAGGCTGGGGCCAACGTCCTGACTTTC. Its protein is CASSEAGANVLTF.

Worth noting for this clonotype: At one end, the junction sequence differs from germline, possibly due to a read error. The CDR3 DNA reads TGCGCCAGCTGCTTGTCCGGACAGGGAGCCGAAAAACTGTTTTTT. Its translation is CASCLSGQGAEKLFF. The chain links TRBV5-1 to TRBJ1-4; TRBD1 agrees at 8 bases. CDR1 and CDR2 from the germline V gene are SGHRS and YFSETQ. The CDR3 consists of 15 residues.

This chain connects TRBV5-1 to TRBJ2-1, with a possible D match to TRBD2 (5 bases). The CDR3 has 21 residues. Germline CDR1 reads SGHRS; CDR2 reads YFSETQ. With 1 base removed from V and 4 bases from J, the gap between germline ends came to 30 bases. The CDR3 loop is CASSLFPVREGLSTVYNEQFF. CDR3 DNA sequence: TGCGCCAGCAGCTTGTTCCCAGTTAGAGAGGGTTTAAGTACTGTTTACAATGAGCAGTTCTTC.

The chain links TRBV6-2 or TRBV6-3 to TRBJ2-5; 9 bases are a match to TRBD2. The ends lost 0 bases at V and 0 bases at J; junction bases unmatched: 14. The germline V gene has CDR1 MNHEY and CDR2 SVGEGT. The CDR3 has 20 residues. The CDR3 nucleotides read TGTGCCAGCAGTTACTCCTCTAGGAGCGGGGGGTCGGCGTACCAAGAGACCCAGTACTTC. Protein: CASSYSSRSGGSAYQETQYF.

This clonotype came up a few times. The V and J genes are TRBV20-1 and TRBJ2-7; tentative D call: TRBD2 (6 bases). The CDR3 is 15 amino acids. Trimming removed 3 bases from V and 1 base from J, with 16 bases in between. Looked up from germline, CDR1 is DFQATT and CDR2 is SNEGSKA (reference sequence). The CDR3 protein is CSARGGGGGSYEQYF. CDR3 in DNA: TGCAGTGCTAGGGGGGGAGGTGGTGGGTCCTACGAGCAGTACTTC.